The 20 T cell receptor beta chains reported below all come from one sample, sequenced in a study of cytomegalovirus exposure and HLA in healthy donors. PCR was performed using 60 Vbeta and 13 Jbeta primers. Using immunoSEQ multiplex PCR, the repertoire was profiled, and TCRdb retains in-frame clones only, with some absent. The data hold roughly 200,000 clones, with around nine tenths observed a single time. The sequencing sample was made of PBMCs. The receptors here all came from a woman in her 30s in good health and CMV-seronegative.

V usage is TRBV4-1 and J usage is TRBJ1-5, with D tentatively TRBD1 (5 bases). The germline CDR1 and CDR2 sequences are MGHRA and YSYEKL. The CDR3 totals 15 residues. Between the trimmed V and J ends, which lost 0 bases and 7 bases, there was a span of 13 bases. The DNA of the CDR3 is TGCGCCAGCAGCCAAGATTTCTGGGGGGGGCAGCCCCAGCATTTT. Translating it yields CASSQDFWGGQPQHF.

This clone has just one count. The chain employs TRBV4-1 and TRBJ1-5, with 8 bases that match TRBD1. Trimming took 1 base from V and 4 from J; bases not matched to a gene: 9. The CDR3 spans 17 residues. The germline V gene encodes CDR1 MGHRA and CDR2 YSYEKL. For the CDR3, the DNA is TGCGCCAGCAGCCAAGGGAGGGGGGGACAGGTAAATCAGCCCCAGCATTTT. Protein product: CASSQGRGGQVNQPQHF.

The chain couples TRBV27 to TRBJ2-1, with 14 bases that match TRBD2. The CDR3 spans 22 residues. In germline, CDR1 is MNHEY, CDR2 SMNVEV (reference sequence). Trimming removed 4 bases from V and 1 base from J; junction bases left unmatched: 18. In DNA, the CDR3 is TGTGCCAGCAGTTCCCCTCTCCGACTAGCGGGAGGGAATTTGAGGTCCTACAATGAGCAGTTCTTC. It codes for CASSSPLRLAGGNLRSYNEQFF.

V gene TRBV4-1 combines with J gene TRBJ1-4, with 8 nucleotides matching TRBD1. The CDR3 totals 16 residues. The J segment lost 9 bases and the V segment lost 1 base, leaving 10 bases of the junction unmatched. Germline lookup yields CDR1 MGHRA and CDR2 YSYEKL. CDR3 region: CASSQVSDRVGKKLFF. Written as DNA, the CDR3 is TGCGCCAGCAGCCAAGTTTCGGACAGGGTTGGGAAAAAACTGTTTTTT.

V gene TRBV5-1 combines with J gene TRBJ2-5, with TRBD1 as a possible D gene (6 bases). V was cut by 5 bases and J by 0 bases, with 11 bases left in between. Germline lookup yields CDR1 SGHRS and CDR2 YFSETQ. This CDR3 is 14 amino acids long. CDR3 bases: TGCGCCAGCAGTTTCACAGGGTACCAAGAGACCCAGTACTTC. Its protein is CASSFTGYQETQYF.

The chain has TRBV15 and TRBJ2-7; TRBD2 agrees at 7 bases. The CDR3 sequence is 15 residues long. V was clipped by 0 bases and J by 6 bases; unmatched bases: 8. Germline V gene sequence: CDR1 LNHNV, CDR2 YYDKDF (reference sequence). CDR3 nucleotide sequence: TGTGCCACCAGCAGAGATGCGGGGGTATCGGCCGAGCAGTACTTC. Protein: CATSRDAGVSAEQYF.

V usage is TRBV2 and J usage is TRBJ2-7, with TRBD2 as a possible D gene (6 bases). This CDR3 contains 12 residues. With 3 bases removed from V and 7 bases from J, the gap between germline ends came to 10 bases. Germline CDR1 reads SNHLY; CDR2 reads FYNNEI. The CDR3 reads CASSEELAEQYF. The CDR3 DNA is TGTGCCAGCAGTGAGGAGCTAGCGGAGCAGTACTTC.

In this sample, this clone turned up once. This chain connects TRBV5-1 to TRBJ2-2; weak D call: TRBD2 (5 bases). V lost 2 bases and J lost 4, with 9 bases in between. Germline V gene lookup returns CDR1 SGHRS and CDR2 YFSETQ. The CDR3 consists of 14 residues. The CDR3 coding sequence is TGCGCCAGCAGCTTATATGGAGGCACCGGGGAGCTGTTTTTT. Residues: CASSLYGGTGELFF.

The gene calls are TRBV5-1 and TRBJ2-7; D possibly corresponds to TRBD2 (6 bases). Germline CDR1 SGHRS, CDR2 YFSETQ. Trimming shortened V by 1 base and J by 2 bases, and 10 bases separated the two germline ends. CDR3 size: 14 residues. The CDR3 sequence: CASSLFGGTYEQYF. DNA of the CDR3: TGCGCCAGCAGCTTGTTCGGGGGAACCTACGAGCAGTACTTC.

Only one count was recorded for this clone. J is TRBJ2-1 and V is TRBV28, with 10 bases identical to TRBD2. Germline V gene lookup returns CDR1 MDHEN and CDR2 SYDVKM. This CDR3 is built from 16 residues. V lost 4 bases to trimming and J lost 11 bases; unmatched junction nucleotides: 14. The CDR3 DNA reads as TGTGCCAGCAGTTGGAGAGGAGCGGGAGGGCCTGTTAAGCAGTTCTTC. This codes for CASSWRGAGGPVKQFF.

The chain joins TRBV7-9 to TRBJ1-1; 8 nucleotides match TRBD1. V lost 5 bases and J lost 5; bases outside the gene matches: 16. CDR3 length: 17 residues. Germline CDR1 is SEHNR and CDR2 is FQNEAQ (reference sequence). The CDR3 region is CASSRVSDRVGVTEAFF. CDR3 coding DNA: TGTGCCAGCAGCCGGGTCTCGGACAGGGTCGGGGTAACTGAAGCTTTCTTT. Full variable domain (outside the CDR3, taken from reference TRBV7-9 and TRBJ1-1): DTGVSQNPRHKITKRGQNVTFRCDPISEHNRLYWYRQTLGQGPEFLTYFQNEAQLEKSRLLSDRFSAERPKGSFSTLEIQRTEQGDSAMYLCASSRVSDRVGVTEAFFGQGTRLTVV.

The chain recombines TRBV7-9 with TRBJ1-5, with a tentative D call TRBD1 (5 bases). CDR3 length equals 14 residues. Germline V gene lookup returns CDR1 SEHNR and CDR2 FQNEAQ (reference sequence). Deletions cut 5 bases from V and 7 bases from J, with 15 bases between. DNA for the CDR3: TGTGCCAGCAGCGGACATACCTCAGGGCAGCCCCAGCATTTT. As protein: CASSGHTSGQPQHF.

The V and J genes are TRBV28 and TRBJ1-5, with 8 bases that match TRBD1. CDR1 is MDHEN and CDR2 is SYDVKM in the germline V gene. J was trimmed by 5 bases and V by 10 bases; bases with no gene match: 4. The CDR3 covers 12 residues. CDR3 in DNA: TGTGCCACGGGGACAGGATATCAGCCCCAGCATTTT. Translated: CATGTGYQPQHF.

V usage is TRBV18 and J usage is TRBJ2-6, with 7 bases aligning to TRBD1. The CDR3 has 17 residues. Germline CDR1 and CDR2: KGHSH and LQKENI. Trimming at V came to 6 bases and at J to 0 bases, leaving 8 bases not matched to a gene. Here the CDR3 reads CASSPGTALSGANVLTF. The CDR3 DNA sequence: TGTGCCAGCTCTCCCGGGACAGCCCTCTCTGGGGCCAACGTCCTGACTTTC.

The genes are TRBV19 and TRBJ1-5, with D unclear. The V gene's germline CDR1 is LNHDA and CDR2 SQIVND (reference sequence). V shed 5 bases and J shed 11 bases, with 19 bases lying between them. This CDR3 spans 14 amino acids. CDR3 nucleotides: TGTGCCAGTAGTGAGCCAGGTCCCGGGGTGACCCAGCATTTT. This sequence encodes CASSEPGPGVTQHF.

V gene TRBV7-2 combines with J gene TRBJ2-2; D is unclear. CDR3 length: 14 amino acids. CDR1 is SGHTA and CDR2 is FQGNSA in the germline V gene. Trimming pared 0 bases from V and 6 bases from J, leaving 8 bases between. The CDR3 reads CASSLARIAGELFF. In DNA, the CDR3 is TGTGCCAGCAGCTTAGCGCGAATCGCCGGGGAGCTGTTTTTT.

The V call is TRBV18, the J call TRBJ2-1; 7 bases fit TRBD1. Germline V lookup: CDR1 KGHSH, CDR2 LQKENI. The V and J ends lost 6 bases and 5 bases, in that order; junction bases with no gene match: 4. This CDR3 has 13 residues. The CDR3 protein is CASSLDRDNEQFF. The CDR3 DNA reads as TGTGCCAGCTCTCTCGACAGGGACAATGAGCAGTTCTTC.

This chain joins TRBV19 and TRBJ2-3; 8 bases are a match to TRBD2. Germline V gene sequence: CDR1 LNHDA, CDR2 SQIVND (reference sequence). J lost 3 bases, V lost 5 bases, and 7 bases had no gene match. This CDR3 region has 15 residues. DNA for the CDR3: TGTGCCAGTAGTTGGGCGCGGGGGGATACAGATACGCAGTATTTT. Amino acids: CASSWARGDTDTQYF.

The chain is built from TRBV7-3 and TRBJ2-1; D ambiguous. Trimming took off 3 bases at V and 8 bases at J, with 17 bases between the two ends. Germline loops: CDR1 SGHTA, CDR2 FQGTGA. This CDR3 has 15 residues. CDR3 region: CASSFIRSKSDEQFF. The CDR3 bases are TGTGCCAGCAGCTTTATTAGATCCAAGAGCGATGAGCAGTTCTTC. The variable domain in full, completed from reference TRBV7-3 and TRBJ2-1, reads GAGVSQTPSNKVTEKGKYVELRCDPISGHTALYWYRQSLGQGPEFLIYFQGTGAADDSGLPNDRFFAVRPEGSVSTLKIQRTERGDSAVYLCASSFIRSKSDEQFFGPGTRLTVL.

This clone was seen just once. The chain combines TRBV10-1 with TRBJ1-5; 8 bases match TRBD1. CDR3 length: 14 amino acids. The J segment lost 5 bases and the V segment lost 6 bases, leaving 6 bases of the junction unmatched. Germline V gives CDR1 WNHNN, CDR2 SYGVQD (reference sequence). CDR3 bases: TGCGCCAGCAGGAGACAGGGGATGGATCAGCCCCAGCATTTT. Its protein is CASRRQGMDQPQHF.